This TCR beta chain derives from a study of Graves' ophthalmopathy and Graves' hyperthyroidism. Turning to the study itself: Prior to any treatment, peripheral blood was collected at the time of initial diagnosis.

The authors amplified TCR beta CDR3 regions from RNA transcripts. The authors performed first-round RT-PCR with HTBI primers and then a second-round multiplex PCR. Using its own MiXCR run on the multiplex PCR reads, TCRdb lists one record per CDR3 protein. The table has 210,000 or so distinct CDR3 sequences, under 30% seen once. Points on this clonotype: Its antigen is not identified.

Clinicians diagnosed using symptoms, serum thyroxine, TRAb, thyroid ultrasound and orbital computed tomography. General observations from the study: Ophthalmopathy cases were distinguished from stable hyperthyroidism by a 13-signature model, reaching about 85% sensitivity and around 80% specificity.

V dropped 2 bases and J dropped 4 bases, with 12 bases sitting between them. The germline CDR1 and CDR2 sequences are SGHVS and FQNEAQ. The CDR3 is 15 residues long. The chain joins TRBV7-8 to TRBJ1-5; D is undetermined. Sequencing used peripheral blood. This clonotype was sampled from a man aged 45-65 years with Graves' ophthalmopathy. This chain's CDR3 is CASSLFPSENQPQHF. CDR3 in DNA: TGTGCCAGCAGCTTATTCCCGTCGGAAAATCAGCCCCAGCATTTT.